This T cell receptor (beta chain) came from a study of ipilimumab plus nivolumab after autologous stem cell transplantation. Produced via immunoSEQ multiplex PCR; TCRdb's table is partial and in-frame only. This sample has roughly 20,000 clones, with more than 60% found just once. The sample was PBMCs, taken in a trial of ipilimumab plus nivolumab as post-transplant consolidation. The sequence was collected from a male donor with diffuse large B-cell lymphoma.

The CDR3 region has the DNA TGTGCCAGCAGCCCCCTTAAGGGGGGCTCCGGGACAGATACGCAGTATTTT. Translated: CASSPLKGGSGTDTQYF. The J gene is TRBJ2-3, the V gene TRBV7-6; tentatively, D is TRBD1 or TRBD2 (6 bases each). This CDR3 is built from 17 residues. V lost 5 bases to trimming and J lost 3 bases, with 21 bases between them. The germline gives CDR1 SGHVS, CDR2 FNYEAQ.